This T cell receptor (beta chain) derives from a study of response to subunit inactivated influenza vaccine (dated by TCRdb to between 2017 and 2018). In the study overall: Deep quantitative profiling of the T cell receptor repertoire was used in the study to follow responses to a trivalent subunit inactivated influenza vaccine.

According to the germline V gene (reference sequence), CDR1 reads SEHNR and CDR2 reads FQNEAQ. Between the V and J ends, shortened by 4 bases and 2 bases respectively, the junction contains 12 bases. From the cysteine up to the phenylalanine, the CDR3 has a length of 14 residues. CDR3 DNA is the only sequence kept; it has 42 bases, read in frame from the first base. The library was prepared using RT-PCR. Sequencing relied on an Illumina HiSeq 2500. Using fastp at Q25 and MiXCR, TCRdb reprocessed the public reads and kept productive beta chains. Each CDR3 protein gets just one entry, which takes the most common genes and DNA from the rows behind it. A total of hundreds of thousands of distinct CDR3 sequences appear in this sample, 7.6% of them only once. The leading ten clones occupy 10% to 15% of the sample. The paper's findings and limits, for the study overall: The authors suggested that each seasonal influenza vaccination may recruit only a limited number of new T cells.

This clonotype has a count of ten or more. The clone's antigen remains unknown. Base qualities are missing; no much larger clone stands one base away. This clonotype originated in a man aged 50 to 75 who received an inactivated influenza vaccine. Donor details come from another sample of the same person, matched by shared clones. In this chain, TRBV7-9 is recombined with TRBJ2-7, with the D gene uncertain. The sequences come from PBMCs from blood, collected approximately 25 months after vaccination. The nucleotides read TGTGCCAGCAGCTCGACACTACGGGCCTACGAGCAGTACTTC. This translates into CASSSTLRAYEQYF.